This T cell receptor beta chain originates from a study of T cells in Graves' hyperthyroidism and ophthalmopathy. Study-wide context: The authors collected peripheral blood at initial diagnosis, before any treatment.

Germline trimming cut 5 bases from V and 5 bases from J; bases unmatched to any gene: 5. The length of the CDR3 is 14 residues. From germline, CDR1 is SGHVS and CDR2 FQNEAQ. Study observations and caveats: Ophthalmopathy was model-predicted a median approximately 6.4 months pre-onset. Blood shared most expanded thyroid clonotypes above 0.001.

This clonotype was seen a handful of times. Its antigen remains unidentified. Amplified TCR beta CDR3 regions derived from RNA transcripts. First-round RT-PCR with HTBI primers amplified the TCR CDR3 region. In TCRdb, the multiplex PCR reads were re-called with MiXCR into one record per CDR3 protein. The sample lists under 400,000 distinct CDR3 sequences; about 14% were seen once. Newly diagnosed hyperthyroidism patients aged 18 to 65 years had disease lasting under 2 months. The receptor was derived from a woman aged 60-75 years with Graves' hyperthyroidism. Sequencing was carried out using blood. The chain has TRBV7-8 and TRBJ2-3; 9 bases fit TRBD2. For the CDR3, the DNA is TGTGCCAGCAGCCAAGAAGCGGGAGGAGATACGCAGTATTTT. The encoded protein is CASSQEAGGDTQYF.